What follows describes a single TCR beta chain. The target antigen is unknown. PCR amplification relied on 60 Vbeta primers (plus 13 Jbeta primers). The assay was immunoSEQ multiplex PCR, and TCRdb's table has in-frame clones only and misses some. The table has some 150,000 clones, roughly 80% seen once. The ends were cut back, 6 bases at V and 5 bases at J, with 11 bases in the middle. This CDR3 comprises 13 residues. From germline, CDR1 is SGHTA and CDR2 FQGNSA. The data belong to a study of cytomegalovirus exposure and HLA in healthy donors. Turning to the study itself: 81% of approximately 400 genotyped donors fell in the Caucasian-associated ancestry cluster.

The study's findings and limits: Some public TCRs appeared in many individuals, while most sequences were rare. Later analysis demonstrated an association between a missense DCLRE1C variant and TCR beta V- and J-gene trimming.

The genes are TRBV7-2 and TRBJ2-4, with D possibly being TRBD1 (6 bases). The receptor's source is a man in his forties or fifties in good health and CMV-seropositive. The sequencing sample was made of PBMCs. The chain's CDR3 is CASRFSGENIQYF. The CDR3 nucleotides are TGTGCCAGCAGGTTCTCAGGGGAAAACATTCAGTACTTC.